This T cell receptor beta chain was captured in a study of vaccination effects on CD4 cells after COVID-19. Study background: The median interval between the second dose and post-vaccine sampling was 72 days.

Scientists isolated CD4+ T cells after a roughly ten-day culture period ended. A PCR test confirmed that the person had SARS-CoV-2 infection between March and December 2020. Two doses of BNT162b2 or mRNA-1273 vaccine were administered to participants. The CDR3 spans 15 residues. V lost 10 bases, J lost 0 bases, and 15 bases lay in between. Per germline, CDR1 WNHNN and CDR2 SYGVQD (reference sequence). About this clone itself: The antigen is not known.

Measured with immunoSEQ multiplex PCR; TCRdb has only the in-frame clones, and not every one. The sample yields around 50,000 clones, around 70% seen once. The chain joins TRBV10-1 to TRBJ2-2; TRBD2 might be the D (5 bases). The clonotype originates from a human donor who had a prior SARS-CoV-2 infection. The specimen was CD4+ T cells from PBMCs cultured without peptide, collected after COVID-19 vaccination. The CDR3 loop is CAKKGAVPNTGELFF. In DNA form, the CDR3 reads TGCGCCAAAAAGGGAGCAGTGCCGAACACCGGGGAGCTGTTTTTT.